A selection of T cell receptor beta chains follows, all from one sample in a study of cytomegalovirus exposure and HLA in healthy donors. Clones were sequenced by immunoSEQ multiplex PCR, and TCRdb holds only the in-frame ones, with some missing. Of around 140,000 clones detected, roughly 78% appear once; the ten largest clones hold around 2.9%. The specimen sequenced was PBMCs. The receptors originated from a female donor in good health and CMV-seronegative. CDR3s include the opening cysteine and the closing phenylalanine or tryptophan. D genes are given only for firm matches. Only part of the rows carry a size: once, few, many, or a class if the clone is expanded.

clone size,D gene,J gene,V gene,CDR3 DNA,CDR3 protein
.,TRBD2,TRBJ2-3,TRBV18,TGTGCCAGCTCACCGATTCCCGGGACTAGCGGGAGTGCAGATACGCAGTATTTT,CASSPIPGTSGSADTQYF
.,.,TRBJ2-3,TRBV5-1,TGCGCCAGCAGCTCGGGGGTTTCGACAGATACGCAGTATTTT,CASSSGVSTDTQYF
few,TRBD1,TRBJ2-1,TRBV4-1,TGCGCCAGCAGCCAAGGAGGGACAGAGTACAATGAGCAGTTCTTC,CASSQGGTEYNEQFF
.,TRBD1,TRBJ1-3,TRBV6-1,TGTGCCAGCAGTGAAGTCAGGGGGCGCTTATTAGCCGGAAACACCATATATTTT,CASSEVRGRLLAGNTIYF
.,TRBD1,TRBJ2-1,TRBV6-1,TGTGCCAGCAGTAAAACAGGGGGCACCCACAATGAGCAGTTCTTC,CASSKTGGTHNEQFF
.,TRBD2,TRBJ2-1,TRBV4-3,TGCGCCAGCAGCCAAGATCGGGGGGGTCCCTACAATGAGCAGTTCTTC,CASSQDRGGPYNEQFF
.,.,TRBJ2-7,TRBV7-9,TGTGCCAGCAGCTTCGGCGGGTCCTACGAGCAGTACTTC,CASSFGGSYEQYF
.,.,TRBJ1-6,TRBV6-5,TGTGCCAGCAGTTCGGGACAAGATAATTCACCCCTCCACTTT,CASSSGQDNSPLHF
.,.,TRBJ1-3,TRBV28,TGTGCCAGCAGTTCGGGCGGGAGGGACGGAAACACCATATATTTT,CASSSGGRDGNTIYF
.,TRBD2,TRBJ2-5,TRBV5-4,TGTGCCAGCAGCTTTGAGACTAGCCCGGTTGACCAGTACTTC,CASSFETSPVDQYF
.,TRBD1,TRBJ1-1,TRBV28,TGTGCCAGCAGATATCCCAGCAGGGGGCTCACTGAAGCTTTCTTT,CASRYPSRGLTEAFF